This TCR beta chain came from a study of cytomegalovirus exposure and HLA in healthy donors (TCRdb year 2017). Study-level background: An earlier analysis of fewer than 750 of the donors reported 276 Gb of sequence data and 117 million unique TCR beta sequences obtained from about 200 million T cells. Besides the first cohort of roughly 640 subjects, a separate validation cohort made up of over a hundred different subjects was used. In a later analysis, previously published TCR beta repertoires from more than 500 donors were re-analyzed and high-resolution HLA genotyping was added so that TCR occurrence patterns could be studied. Using immunosequencing, the study profiled T cell repertoires from approximately 700 subjects and related those repertoires to cytomegalovirus serostatus. Among some 410 genotyped donors of the cohort, an average of about 240,000 unique TCR beta nucleotide sequences were sequenced per donor, roughly a sixth of them non-productive. HLA typing included class I and class II loci at four-digit resolution. To decide whether each TCR beta V gene segment behaved as functional or pseudogenic, an earlier analysis of nearly 600 of the donors relied on high-throughput TCR beta sequencing. A few DR-DQ haplotypes were treated as single units for association and clustering because of strong linkage in the cohort. The number of typed donors differed by locus: 629-630 for A, B, C, DRB1 and DQB1; some 500 for DQA1; 606 for DPA1; and some 470 for DPB1. Roughly 300 gigabases of sequencing data and 80 million or so unique TCR sequences were included in an early release covering under 650 HLA-typed donors. Every discovery cohort repertoire had been produced on one sequencing platform. Donor age, sex, ethnicity and CMV serostatus were compiled alongside the repertoire data. The genetic ancestry cluster associated with self-reported Caucasian donors included 70% to 85% of the 398 genotyped donors. In the later analysis, no new phenotypic data were used to find candidate immune exposures; instead, reliance was placed on TCR beta sequences and their occurrence across donors. In a later genetic analysis, genome-wide SNP genotypes for about 55% of the 666 donors were used, and that subset was treated as a discovery cohort. The study was designed to test whether signatures of past pathogen exposure could be identified by cataloging public T cell receptors. High-throughput TCR immunosequencing, statistical association of individual TCRs with disease status, and machine learning were combined to predict cytomegalovirus infection status. Findings and caveats that apply to the study as a whole: At a false discovery rate of 0.05, a later analysis linked fewer than 20,000 TCR beta sequences to specific HLA alleles. The study listed 150 to 200 TCR beta chains as associated with cytomegalovirus. In a later genetic analysis, fewer N-insertions in productive TCRs were reported among donors in an Asian-associated ancestry cluster than the roughly 640-donor mean. According to a later analysis, parvovirus B19, influenza, CMV and Epstein-Barr virus appeared linked to several top co-occurrence clusters. The classifier was reported to diagnose cytomegalovirus status with high specificity and sensitivity in both the original and validation cohorts. Broadly in line with IMGT annotations, most TCR beta V segments showed up in productive rearrangements about 90% or about 30% of the time in an earlier analysis of 587 of the donors. The only immune exposure information available for the cohort was CMV serostatus. A few of the identified cytomegalovirus-associated TCR beta chains were confirmed in vitro to be specific for cytomegalovirus antigens. A further reported finding was that TCR beta sequences accurately predicted the HLA-A and HLA-B alleles for most subjects in the first cohort. When HLA alleles, especially DR and DQ, strongly co-occurred, attributing TCR associations to individual alleles was difficult. According to a later analysis, TCR association rates differed among HLA loci, with DRB1 alleles showing the most associated TCRs and HLA-C alleles showing the fewest. In a later analysis, HLA-associated TCR beta chains showed more clonal expansion and lower generation probabilities than non-associated chains that were equally common. The cohort was sequenced for TCR beta chains only, and without alpha or paired-chain data the features that could be detected were limited. A cluster of highly shared sequence variants was judged likely to be a technical artifact of the sequencing pipeline. The authors suggested that the approach could potentially be generalized to other disease states and immunological phenotypes. The earlier analysis of some 560 of the donors excluded fewer than 20 rarely observed V segments, including chromosome 9 orphons, because counts were too low. Because HLA typing was unavailable for some donors at each locus, only the typed subset was used in association tests. Correlated functional status among segregating V segments might reflect linkage disequilibrium, but an unknown experimental factor could not be ruled out. Most TCR sequences were observed very rarely across donors, whereas some public TCRs were present in many individuals. Roughly uniform sequencing depth across donors was assumed in presence/absence analyses, although this assumption may not hold. In a later genetic analysis, a missense DCLRE1C variant was associated with V-gene and J-gene trimming of TCR beta chains, and the association was replicated in an independent cohort. According to a later analysis, most CMV-associated TCR beta chains appeared to be HLA-restricted, and the HLA associations seemed to be driven largely by CMV exposure.

Library preparation used the immunoSEQ multiplex PCR assay. For the multiplex PCR, a mixture combining 60 forward primers for TCR Vbeta segments and 13 reverse primers for TCR Jbeta segments was used. The CDR3 region of rearranged TCR beta genes was amplified from genomic DNA by a multiplex PCR assay. The Illumina HiSeq System was used to sequence the amplified TCR beta libraries as 87-base-pair reads. As for the original processing: Across the 666 repertoires, a later analysis counted approximately 83 million unique TCR beta chains, roughly 11 million of which were shared by at least two donors. A nearest-neighbor algorithm error-corrected the raw reads and collapsed the reads into unique sequences, merging closely related sequences to remove PCR and sequencing errors. V, D and J gene segments were assigned by aligning CDR3 sequences to IMGT reference sequences. For a sequence to be retained, a match of at least six nucleotides to both a V gene segment and a J gene segment was required. Rearrangements were called productive when the CDR3 lacked stop codons and stayed in frame with V and J; all others were non-productive. CDR3 was defined according to IMGT convention as the region running from the second conserved V-encoded cysteine to the conserved J-encoded phenylalanine. The earlier analysis of 500 to 650 of the donors excluded any sequence lacking an unambiguous match to a single V gene segment. An earlier analysis of several hundred of the donors called V segments functional above 56.7% productive rearrangements and segregating when the between-donor standard deviation exceeded 5%. A statistical classification framework was developed to diagnose cytomegalovirus status using the catalog of TCR beta chain sequences. In a later analysis, V and J genes were assigned by comparing TCR nucleotide sequences against IMGT/GENE-DB human TR gene sequences. In a later analysis, CDR3 sequences and most-parsimonious VDJ recombination scenarios were assigned using the TCRdist pipeline. A later analysis defined each TCR beta chain by its CDR3 amino acid sequence plus V-gene family, and excluded reads lacking a unique V-gene family. A later analysis removed 592 highly shared, low-generation-probability nucleotide sequences to deal with suspected cross-contamination and a sequencing artifact. In a later analysis, a clonal expansion index for each public chain was calculated from normalized within-repertoire ranks of inferred template counts. In a later analysis, generation probabilities were computed with a VDJ recombination model fitted to out-of-frame rearrangements, and the resulting probabilities were checked against IGoR. In a later analysis, hypergeometric tests were used to score TCR-TCR, TCR-HLA and TCR-CMV co-occurrence, with a repertoire-size bias correction applied to TCR pairs. In a later analysis, false discovery rates were estimated by permuting HLA or CMV assignments 20 times. In a later analysis, co-occurring TCRs were grouped with DBSCAN, and TCRdist sequence similarity was added when clustering was performed within HLA-allele-positive subsets. Co-occurrence clustering excluded repertoires with fewer than 30,000 or more than 120,000 public chains, plus five with anomalous nucleotide sharing. Drawn from immuneACCESS, this table holds only the in-frame rearrangements with V and J called that TCRdb kept. Clones are partly lost; checked studies trace under half to an unresolved V gene and leave the rest unexplained. V and J calls and clone size are those listed in that table; D and trimming were worked out from the DNA. The sample data list roughly 120,000 clones, and less than 75% of these were observed just once. Jointly, the top ten make up less than 2.5% of the sample.

As concerns this clone: The antigen it recognizes is unknown. No quality values exist for individual bases; no much larger clone is one base distant.

In total, 500 to 700 healthy bone marrow donors made up the cohort. Cohort members were all nominally healthy when sampled, although unrecorded immune exposures were likely present. The donor tested CMV seropositive and was one of the 289 seropositive cohort members. Every donor gave a peripheral blood sample, and the peripheral blood mononuclear cells from that sample were used for TCR beta sequencing. The Qiagen DNeasy Blood Extraction Kit was used to extract genomic DNA from the blood cell samples. This sequence originates from a woman between 35 and 50 years old in good health and CMV-seropositive. Sequencing used PBMCs.

The nucleotide sequence is given as TGTGCCAGCAGTGGAAACCCAGGGGGCAAAAACGAGCAGTACTTC. Translated, this gives CASSGNPGGKNEQYF. The V and J genes are TRBV2 and TRBJ2-7; 8 junctional bases match TRBD1. From V the trimming removes 4 bases and from J it removes 5 bases, while the gene matches leave 10 bases of the junction unaccounted for. CDR3 length: 15 amino acids, cysteine to phenylalanine. Just the 45-base CDR3 DNA is kept, in frame starting at base 1. The germline V gene specifies SNHLY as CDR1 and FYNNEI as CDR2.